Listed below are T cell receptor beta chains from one sample, sequenced in a study of blood T cells in healthy people across ages. A single record per CDR3 protein comes from TCRdb applying MiXCR to the 5' RACE reads. Counted here are about 680,000 distinct CDR3 sequences, about 52% occurring once; the ten biggest clones make up about a third. Sequencing was carried out using blood. The receptors here all came from an older woman in good health. The CDR3 runs from the conserved cysteine through the conserved F or W. D genes are given only for firm matches. Clone size is not always given. Where it is, it says once, few, many or a class for expanded clones.

clone size: many
D gene: TRBD2
J gene: TRBJ2-1
V gene: TRBV6-2/TRBV6-3
CDR3 DNA: TGTGCCAGCAGTCCCCTAGCGGGAGGCACCTACAATGAGCAGTTCTTC
CDR3 protein: CASSPLAGGTYNEQFF

clone size: NA
D gene: NA
J gene: TRBJ1-1
V gene: TRBV27
CDR3 DNA: TGTGCCAGCAGTGTATGGCGGGACACTGAAGCTTTCTTT
CDR3 protein: CASSVWRDTEAFF

clone size: NA
D gene: TRBD1
J gene: TRBJ2-3
V gene: TRBV6-1
CDR3 DNA: TGTGCCAGCAGTAAGCGCCCTTCGACAGGGTGGGCTCCAGATACGCAGTATTTT
CDR3 protein: CASSKRPSTGWAPDTQYF

clone size: NA
D gene: TRBD2
J gene: TRBJ2-1
V gene: TRBV10-3
CDR3 DNA: TGTGCCATCAGTAACAGCGGGGGAGAGTCCCACCATGAGCAGTTCTTC
CDR3 protein: CAISNSGGESHHEQFF

clone size: few
D gene: TRBD1
J gene: TRBJ1-1
V gene: TRBV20-1
CDR3 DNA: TGCAGTGTCACCCAGACAGGGGCGGACACTGAAGCTTTCTTT
CDR3 protein: CSVTQTGADTEAFF

clone size: NA
D gene: NA
J gene: TRBJ2-3
V gene: TRBV28
CDR3 DNA: TGTGCCAGCAGTTTATCCCGAGCTCGGGGTACGCAGTATTTT
CDR3 protein: CASSLSRARGTQYF

clone size: NA
D gene: TRBD2
J gene: TRBJ2-2
V gene: TRBV10-3
CDR3 DNA: TGTGCCATCAGTGAGTCGCGGGAGGGATCTGGCGGGGAGCTGTTTTTT
CDR3 protein: CAISESREGSGGELFF

clone size: NA
D gene: NA
J gene: TRBJ2-1
V gene: TRBV29-1
CDR3 DNA: TGCAGCGTTGAAGGGGGATACTACAATGAGCAGTTCTTC
CDR3 protein: CSVEGGYYNEQFF

clone size: NA
D gene: NA
J gene: TRBJ2-7
V gene: TRBV29-1
CDR3 DNA: TGCAGCGTTATCGAACAGAGCTCCTACGAGCAGTACTTC
CDR3 protein: CSVIEQSSYEQYF

clone size: NA
D gene: TRBD1
J gene: TRBJ2-5
V gene: TRBV29-1
CDR3 DNA: TGCAGCGTCCGGGACAGGGTGGGAGAGACCCAGTACTTC
CDR3 protein: CSVRDRVGETQYF

clone size: many
D gene: TRBD2
J gene: TRBJ2-7
V gene: TRBV5-4
CDR3 DNA: TGTGCCAGCAGCCTTAGCGGGACCTATGAGCAGTACTTC
CDR3 protein: CASSLSGTYEQYF